These 18 T cell receptor beta chains originate from one sample sequenced in a study of graft-versus-host responses after intestinal transplantation. The protocol was immunoSEQ multiplex PCR, while the TCRdb copy is restricted to in-frame clones and leaves out a portion. The table records approximately 79,000 clones, roughly 80% of them present only once. These receptors are not linked to any known antigen. Sequenced here: unstimulated CD4+ T cells sorted from spleen or lymph node cells, sampled before intestinal transplant. These receptors were collected from a human donor who received an intestinal transplant.

Remarks on this clone: Its ends do not fully match the called genes, so a read error is possible. The chain is built from TRBV6-1 and TRBJ1-5; the match to TRBD1 covers 10 bases. The germline V gene encodes CDR1 MNHNS and CDR2 SASEGT. This CDR3 has 13 amino acids. DNA for the CDR3: TGTGCCAGCTGTGACAGGGGGCGACAGCCCCAGCATTTT. Protein sequence: CASCDRGRQPQHF.

CDR3 DNA sequence: TGTGCCAGCACCCTTAGGACAGGGAGCTACGAGCAGTACTTC. Its protein product is CASTLRTGSYEQYF. The chain joins TRBV7-2 to TRBJ2-7, with 8 bases aligning to TRBD1. CDR3 length: 14 amino acids. Germline V lookup: CDR1 SGHTA, CDR2 FQGNSA. Trimming took 7 bases from V and 3 from J; bases not matched to a gene: 8.

This clone was detected once. The gene calls are TRBV5-1 and TRBJ2-5, with a possible D match to TRBD2 (5 bases). The J call may be wrong; the DNA end is better matched by TRBJ2-7. Germline lookup yields CDR1 SGHRS and CDR2 YFSETQ. The CDR3 extends over 13 amino acids. The CDR3 DNA sequence: TGCGCCAGCAGGCTCGGGGATGCCCTCGAGCAGTACTTC. The encoded protein is CASRLGDALEQYF.

The gene calls are TRBV2 and TRBJ1-1; a weak D match, TRBD1 (5 bases). V dropped 7 bases and J dropped 5 bases, with 20 bases sitting between them. CDR3 size: 15 residues. CDR1 and CDR2 (germline): SNHLY, FYNNEI. CDR3 residues: CASKRVAGGITEAFF. In DNA form, the CDR3 reads TGTGCCAGCAAGAGGGTTGCGGGGGGTATTACTGAAGCTTTCTTT.

The CDR3 coding sequence is TGCGCCAGCAGCTTAGGCGGAGTCGGGGCCAACGTCCTGACTTTC. Protein sequence: CASSLGGVGANVLTF. This chain links TRBV5-1 with TRBJ2-6; D call uncertain. Germline CDR1 reads SGHRS; CDR2 reads YFSETQ. V shed 2 bases and J shed 4 bases, with 10 bases lying between them. The CDR3 runs 15 residues.

This sequence joins TRBV7-8 and TRBJ2-1; perhaps TRBD2 as D (7 bases). The CDR3 runs to 15 residues. Looked up from germline, CDR1 is SGHVS and CDR2 is FQNEAQ. V shed 2 bases and J shed 4 bases, with 12 bases lying between them. In DNA, the CDR3 is TGTGCCAGCAGCTTAATGCGGGGGCCGTACAATGAGCAGTTCTTC. Translated: CASSLMRGPYNEQFF.

The genes are TRBV4-1 and TRBJ2-7; 8 bases align to TRBD1. This CDR3 has 16 residues. Germline V lookup: CDR1 MGHRA, CDR2 YSYEKL. The V segment lost 0 bases and the J segment 3 bases; nucleotides outside the gene matches: 7. The CDR3 DNA follows: TGCGCCAGCAGCCAAGACTTCCGGGACAGGCGCTACGAGCAGTACTTC. It specifies CASSQDFRDRRYEQYF.

CDR3 region: CASSIQRGARYEQYF. Written as DNA, the CDR3 is TGTGCCAGTAGTATCCAGCGGGGGGCACGGTACGAGCAGTACTTC. This chain uses TRBV19 with TRBJ2-7; 9 positions match TRBD2. The CDR3 extends over 15 amino acids. J lost 4 bases, V lost 3 bases, and 7 bases had no gene match. Germline CDR1 is LNHDA and CDR2 is SQIVND (reference sequence).

V is TRBV5-1 and J is TRBJ2-3; 10 nucleotides match TRBD2. V lost 0 bases and J lost 2; bases outside the gene matches: 6. From germline, CDR1 is SGHRS and CDR2 YFSETQ. This CDR3 has 17 residues. For the CDR3, the DNA is TGCGCCAGCAGCTTGGGAACCGGGACTAGCGCCACAGATACGCAGTATTTT. Translation: CASSLGTGTSATDTQYF.

The chain joins TRBV27 to TRBJ2-7; a possible D gene is TRBD1 (5 bases). Germline-derived CDR1 and CDR2 are MNHEY and SMNVEV (reference sequence). CDR3 size: 16 residues. V gave up 7 bases and J gave up 1 base, with 20 bases separating them. CDR3 nucleotide sequence: TGTGCCAGCACCCGGCCCGAAACAGGATTTTCCTACGAGCAGTACTTC. Translation: CASTRPETGFSYEQYF.

This clone was found a few times. The chain recombines TRBV5-1 with TRBJ1-4, with no clear D. Trimming cost V 0 bases and J 0 bases, with 12 bases left between them. Germline assignment: CDR1 SGHRS and CDR2 YFSETQ. The CDR3 loop spans 17 amino acids. In DNA, the CDR3 is TGCGCCAGCAGCTTGGTCCCAGCGAGTGCAACTAATGAAAAACTGTTTTTT. Translation gives CASSLVPASATNEKLFF.

In this sample, this clone turned up once. V and J are TRBV7-7 and TRBJ1-4; D might be TRBD1 (6 bases). CDR3 length: 15 amino acids. Looked up from germline, CDR1 is SSHAT and CDR2 is FNYEAQ (reference sequence). The V gene lost 3 bases and the J gene lost 5 bases, with 13 bases spanning the gap. The DNA of the CDR3 is TGTGCCAGCAGCTTTAGCAGGGGTCCAAATGAAAAACTGTTTTTT. Protein: CASSFSRGPNEKLFF.

This chain's CDR3 is CASSQSGGSTDTQYF. The CDR3 region has the DNA TGCGCCAGCAGCCAGTCCGGGGGAAGCACAGATACGCAGTATTTT. The chain combines TRBV5-1 with TRBJ2-3; D is possibly TRBD2 (6 bases). This CDR3 has 15 residues. CDR1 SGHRS and CDR2 YFSETQ come from the germline V gene. V was shortened by 4 bases and J by 0 bases, with 12 bases between the two germline ends.

The chain has TRBV2 and TRBJ2-5, with 7 positions matching TRBD2. The CDR3 totals 15 residues. V lost 0 bases and J lost 5; bases outside the gene matches: 6. Germline V CDR1 and CDR2: SNHLY, FYNNEI. CDR3 region: CASSEARGRGETQYF. The CDR3 coding sequence is TGTGCCAGCAGTGAAGCGAGAGGGAGGGGCGAGACCCAGTACTTC.

The chain recombines TRBV28 with TRBJ1-2; D gene uncertain. This CDR3 is 12 amino acids long. V lost 2 bases to trimming and J lost 4 bases, with 5 bases between them. Germline values: CDR1 MDHEN, CDR2 SYDVKM. In nucleotides, the CDR3 is TGTGCCAGCAGTTTAGCCAGCTATGGCTACACCTTC. Protein product: CASSLASYGYTF.

The chain recombines TRBV21-1 with TRBJ2-7; TRBD2, the table's D call, lacks a check against the DNA. TRBV21-1 has pseudogene status. The CDR3 covers 23 residues. The CDR3 region has the DNA TGTGCCAGCAGCAGCCTTGGGACAGGGTCAAGGGCCTTAGCGGGAGGGCCCACCTACGAGCAGTACTTC. This encodes CASSSLGTGSRALAGGPTYEQYF.

This chain connects TRBV5-1 to TRBJ1-2; 7 bases fit TRBD1. Looked up from germline, CDR1 is SGHRS and CDR2 is YFSETQ. CDR3 length: 13 residues. Germline trimming cut 3 bases from V and 3 bases from J; bases unmatched to any gene: 2. CDR3 loop: CASSSTGDYGYTF. The CDR3 nucleotides are TGCGCCAGCAGCTCAACAGGGGACTATGGCTACACCTTC.

This chain uses TRBV2 with TRBJ2-2; perhaps TRBD2 as D (5 bases). The V end was cut by 6 bases, the J end by 8 bases, with 13 bases between. Per germline, CDR1 SNHLY and CDR2 FYNNEI. This CDR3 region has 13 residues. CDR3 amino acids: CASRVGVSGELFF. In DNA form, the CDR3 reads TGTGCCAGCAGGGTGGGAGTAAGTGGGGAGCTGTTTTTT. Full variable domain (missing parts from reference TRBV2 and TRBJ2-2): EPEVTQTPSHQVTQMGQEVILRCVPISNHLYFYWYRQILGQKVEFLVSFYNNEISEKSEIFDDQFSVERPDGSNFTLKIRSTKLEDSAMYFCASRVGVSGELFFGEGSRLTVL.